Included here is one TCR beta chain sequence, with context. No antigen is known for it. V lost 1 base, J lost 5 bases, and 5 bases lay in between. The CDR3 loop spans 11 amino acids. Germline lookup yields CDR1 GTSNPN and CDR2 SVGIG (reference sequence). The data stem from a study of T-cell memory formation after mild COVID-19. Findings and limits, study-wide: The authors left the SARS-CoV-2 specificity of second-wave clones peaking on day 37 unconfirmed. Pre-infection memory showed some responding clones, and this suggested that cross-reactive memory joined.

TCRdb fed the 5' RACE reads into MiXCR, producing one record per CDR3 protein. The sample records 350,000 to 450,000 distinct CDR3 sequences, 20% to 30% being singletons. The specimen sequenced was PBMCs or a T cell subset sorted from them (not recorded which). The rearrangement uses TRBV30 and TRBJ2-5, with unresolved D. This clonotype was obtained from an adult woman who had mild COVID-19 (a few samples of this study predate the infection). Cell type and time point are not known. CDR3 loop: CAWSGRETQYF. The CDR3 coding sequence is TGTGCCTGGAGTGGCCGGGAGACCCAGTACTTC.